This T cell receptor beta chain was identified during a study of cytomegalovirus exposure and HLA in healthy donors (dated by TCRdb to about 2017). For context, the study as a whole: An earlier analysis of some 600 of the donors reported approximately 300 Gb of sequence data and 117 million unique TCR beta sequences obtained from roughly 170 million T cells. The T cell repertoires of under 700 subjects were profiled by immunosequencing and related to cytomegalovirus serostatus. To predict cytomegalovirus infection status, the study combined high-throughput TCR immunosequencing, statistical association of individual TCRs with disease status, and machine learning. Among roughly 370 genotyped donors of the cohort, an average of approximately 230,000 unique TCR beta nucleotide sequences were sequenced per donor, around 20% of them non-productive. The genetic ancestry cluster associated with self-reported Caucasian donors included about 81% of the approximately 400 genotyped donors. Donor age, sex, ethnicity and CMV serostatus were compiled alongside the repertoire data. An earlier analysis of 587 of the donors used high-throughput TCR beta sequencing to judge whether each TCR beta V gene segment behaved as functional or pseudogenic. The study was designed to test whether signatures of past pathogen exposure could be identified by cataloging public T cell receptors. A later genetic analysis took genome-wide SNP genotypes for 398 of the 666 donors and used that subset as a discovery cohort. Roughly five DR-DQ haplotypes were handled as single units for association and clustering, since linkage in the cohort was strong. The number of donors typed differed by locus, with about 629-640 for A, B, C, DRB1 and DQB1, more than 500 for DQA1, 600 to 610 for DPA1, and about 450 for DPB1. All discovery cohort repertoires had been generated using a single sequencing platform. In addition to the first cohort of 666 subjects, a separate validation cohort of 100 to 150 different subjects was used. Around 320 gigabases of sequencing data and tens of millions of unique TCR sequences were included in an early release covering roughly 600 HLA-typed donors. HLA typing included class I and class II loci at four-digit resolution. Rather than using new phenotypic data, the later analysis identified candidate immune exposures from TCR beta sequences and from how often those sequences occurred across donors. In a later analysis, previously published TCR beta repertoires from 600 to 850 donors were re-analyzed and high-resolution HLA genotyping was added so that TCR occurrence patterns could be studied.

Libraries came from the immunoSEQ multiplex PCR assay. The multiplex PCR relied on a mix of 60 forward primers for TCR Vbeta segments and 13 reverse primers for TCR Jbeta segments. The CDR3 region of rearranged TCR beta genes was amplified from genomic DNA with a multiplex PCR assay. Amplified TCR beta libraries were sequenced as 87-base-pair reads on the Illumina HiSeq System. The authors' pipeline ran thus. Across the 500 to 850 repertoires, a later analysis counted some 81 million unique TCR beta chains, approximately 12 million of which were shared by at least two donors. Raw reads were error-corrected and collapsed into unique sequences by a nearest-neighbor algorithm in which closely related sequences were merged to remove PCR and sequencing errors. CDR3 sequences were aligned to IMGT reference sequences to assign V, D and J gene segments. For a sequence to be retained, at least a six-nucleotide match to both a V gene segment and a J gene segment was required. A rearrangement was called productive if the CDR3 had no stop codons and remained in frame with V and J, and every other rearrangement was called non-productive. CDR3 was defined according to IMGT convention as the region running from the second conserved V-encoded cysteine to the conserved J-encoded phenylalanine. The earlier analysis of a few hundred of the donors excluded sequences that lacked an unambiguous match to a single V gene segment. An earlier analysis of 550 to 650 of the donors classified V segments as functional when productive rearrangements were above 56.7% and as segregating when the standard deviation between donors was above 5%. A statistical classification framework was built for diagnosing cytomegalovirus status from the catalog of TCR beta chain sequences. In a later analysis, V and J genes were assigned by comparing TCR nucleotide sequences against IMGT/GENE-DB human TR gene sequences. In a later analysis, CDR3 sequences and most-parsimonious VDJ recombination scenarios were assigned using the TCRdist pipeline. In a later analysis, every TCR beta chain was defined by the combination of its CDR3 amino acid sequence and its V-gene family, and reads without a unique V-gene family were dropped. In a later analysis, around 600 highly shared, low-generation-probability nucleotide sequences were removed to address suspected cross-contamination and a sequencing artifact. In a later analysis, a clonal expansion index for each public chain was calculated from normalized within-repertoire ranks of inferred template counts. In a later analysis, generation probabilities were computed with a VDJ recombination model fitted to out-of-frame rearrangements, and the resulting probabilities were checked against IGoR. Hypergeometric tests were used in a later analysis to score TCR-TCR, TCR-HLA and TCR-CMV co-occurrence, with a repertoire-size bias correction applied to the TCR pairs. False discovery rates were estimated in a later analysis by permuting HLA or CMV assignments 20 times. In a later analysis, co-occurring TCRs were grouped with DBSCAN, and TCRdist sequence similarity was added when clustering was performed within HLA-allele-positive subsets. Repertoires with fewer than 30,000 or more than 120,000 public chains, plus five repertoires with anomalous nucleotide sharing, were excluded from co-occurrence clustering. TCRdb took this table from immuneACCESS and kept in-frame rearrangements with V and J called. Such tables lack part of the clones; where checked against another copy, unresolved V genes explain under half of the gap, and the rest is unexplained. That table is the source of V, J and clone size, and D and trimming were worked out from the DNA. The sample records over 150,000 clones, approximately 80% of which are singletons. Of the sample, 8.5% to 10% falls within the top ten clones.

Overall study outcomes, separate from this receptor: Compared with the 666-donor mean, donors in an Asian-associated ancestry cluster had fewer N-insertions in productive TCRs, according to a later genetic analysis. The only immune exposure information available for the cohort was CMV serostatus. Most TCR sequences were observed very rarely across donors, whereas some public TCRs were present in many individuals. Because counts were too low, more than 15 rarely observed V segments, including chromosome 9 orphons, were left out of the earlier analysis of several hundred of the donors. The cohort was sequenced for TCR beta chains only, and without alpha or paired-chain data the features that could be detected were limited. The authors suggested that the approach could potentially be extended to other disease states and immunological phenotypes. Specific HLA alleles were associated with about 17,000 TCR beta sequences at a false discovery rate of 0.05 in a later analysis. Because the 87-base-pair reads could not distinguish some IMGT-functional V segments, including TRBV6-2 and TRBV6-3, those segments were excluded. Correlated functional status among segregating V segments might reflect linkage disequilibrium, but an unknown experimental factor could not be ruled out. A few of the identified cytomegalovirus-associated TCR beta chains were confirmed in vitro to be specific for cytomegalovirus antigens. According to a later analysis, parvovirus B19, influenza, CMV and Epstein-Barr virus appeared linked to several top co-occurrence clusters. A further reported finding was that TCR beta sequences accurately predicted the HLA-A and HLA-B alleles for most subjects in the first cohort. In a later analysis, TCR association rates were found to vary across HLA loci, with the most associated TCRs seen for DRB1 alleles and the fewest for HLA-C alleles. The classifier was reported to diagnose cytomegalovirus status with high specificity and sensitivity in both the original and validation cohorts. When HLA alleles, especially DR and DQ, strongly co-occurred, attributing TCR associations to individual alleles was difficult. Presence/absence analyses assumed roughly uniform sequencing depth across donors, an assumption that may not hold. V-gene and J-gene trimming of TCR beta chains was associated with a missense DCLRE1C variant in a later genetic analysis, and the association was replicated in an independent cohort. Because some donors lacked HLA typing at each locus, the association tests relied only on the typed subset. In a later analysis, most CMV-associated TCR beta chains were found to appear HLA-restricted, with HLA associations seemingly driven largely by CMV exposure. Broadly in line with IMGT annotations, most TCR beta V segments showed up in productive rearrangements about 87% or about 30% of the time in an earlier analysis of around 600 of the donors. In a later analysis, HLA-associated TCR beta chains were found to be more clonally expanded and to have lower generation probabilities than equally common non-associated chains. A group of highly shared sequence variants was considered likely to be a technical artifact of the sequencing pipeline. The study listed 164 TCR beta chains as associated with cytomegalovirus.

The cohort was made up of approximately 670 healthy bone marrow donors. At the time of sampling, all cohort members were nominally healthy, though unrecorded immune exposures were likely present. The donor was CMV seropositive and belonged to the group of 250 to 300 seropositive cohort members. A peripheral blood sample was provided by each donor, and peripheral blood mononuclear cells were used for TCR beta sequencing. Genomic DNA was extracted from the blood cell samples with the Qiagen DNeasy Blood Extraction Kit. The CDR3 has 13 amino acids, counting the end cysteine and phenylalanine. The CDR3 DNA has 39 bases and is translated from base 1. Deletion took 4 bases off V and 2 bases off J, with a span of 8 bases between the germline ends. CDR1 and CDR2 are drawn from the germline V gene: MNHNS, SASEGT. Only one count was recorded for this clone. Its binding antigen is unknown. Base qualities are not provided; no much larger clone lies one nucleotide away.

In this chain, TRBV6-1 is recombined with TRBJ1-1; the D gene cannot be resolved reliably. The receptor comes from a man younger than 35 in good health and CMV-seropositive. The sample taken for sequencing was PBMCs. The sequence in DNA is TGTGCCAGCAGTGTTTTGGCTAACACTGAAGCTTTCTTT. This translates into CASSVLANTEAFF.